Here is one TCR beta chain with its context. Its target is not known. These data belong to a study of cytomegalovirus exposure and HLA in healthy donors. Study conclusions and caveats: It was reported in a later analysis that an Asian-associated ancestry cluster showed fewer N-insertions than the roughly 660-donor mean. A cluster of highly shared sequence variants was likely a sequencing artifact. Most TCR beta V segments were productive about 87% or about 30% of the time in an earlier analysis.

The primer mix had 60 Vbeta and 13 Jbeta primers. Produced via immunoSEQ multiplex PCR; TCRdb's table is partial and in-frame only. The sample contains approximately 150,000 clones, roughly 72% of which appear only once. The ends were cut back, 1 base at V and 7 bases at J, with 11 bases in the middle. This CDR3 contains 14 residues. Germline CDR1 reads LNHDA; CDR2 reads SQIVND (reference sequence). Healthy individuals who donated bone marrow served as the donors. This rearrangement joins TRBV19 to TRBJ1-5; D unresolved. Sequencing was done on a sample of PBMCs. The receptor was isolated from a man in his forties in good health and CMV-seronegative. Here the CDR3 DNA reads TGTGCCAGTAGTATAGCGGAGGATTGGCAGCCCCAGCATTTT. Protein sequence: CASSIAEDWQPQHF. Full variable domain (outside the CDR3, taken from reference TRBV19 and TRBJ1-5): DGGITQSPKYLFRKEGQNVTLSCEQNLNHDAMYWYRQDPGQGLRLIYYSQIVNDFQKGDIAEGYSVSREKKESFPLTVTSAQKNPTAFYLCASSIAEDWQPQHFGDGTRLSIL.